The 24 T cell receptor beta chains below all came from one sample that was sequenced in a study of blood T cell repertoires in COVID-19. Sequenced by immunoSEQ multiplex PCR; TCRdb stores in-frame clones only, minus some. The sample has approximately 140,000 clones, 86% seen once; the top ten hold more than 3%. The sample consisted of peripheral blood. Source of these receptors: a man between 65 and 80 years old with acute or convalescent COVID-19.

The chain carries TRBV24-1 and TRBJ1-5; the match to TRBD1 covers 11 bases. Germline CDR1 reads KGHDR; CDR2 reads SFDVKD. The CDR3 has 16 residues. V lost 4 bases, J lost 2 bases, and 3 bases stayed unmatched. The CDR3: CATSEGQGARNQPQHF. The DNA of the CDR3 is TGTGCCACCAGTGAAGGACAGGGGGCGCGCAATCAGCCCCAGCATTTT.

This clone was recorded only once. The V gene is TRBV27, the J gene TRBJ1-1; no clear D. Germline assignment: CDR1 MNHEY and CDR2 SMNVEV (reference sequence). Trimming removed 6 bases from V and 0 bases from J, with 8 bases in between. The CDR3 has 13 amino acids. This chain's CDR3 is CASRPLMNTEAFF. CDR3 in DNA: TGTGCCAGCAGACCACTCATGAACACTGAAGCTTTCTTT.

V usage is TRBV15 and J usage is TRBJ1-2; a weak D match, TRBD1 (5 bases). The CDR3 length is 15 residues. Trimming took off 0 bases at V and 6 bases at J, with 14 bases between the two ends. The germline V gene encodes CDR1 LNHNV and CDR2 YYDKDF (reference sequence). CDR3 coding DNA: TGTGCCACCAGCAGAGATCAAGGGGAAAGCCATGGCTACACCTTC. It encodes CATSRDQGESHGYTF.

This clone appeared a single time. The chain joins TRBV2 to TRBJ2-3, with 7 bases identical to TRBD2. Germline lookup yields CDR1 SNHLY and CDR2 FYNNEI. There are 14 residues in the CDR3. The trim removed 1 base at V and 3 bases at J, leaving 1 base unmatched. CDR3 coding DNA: TGTGCCAGCAGTGAAGGGGGGGGGACAGATACGCAGTATTTT. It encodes CASSEGGGTDTQYF. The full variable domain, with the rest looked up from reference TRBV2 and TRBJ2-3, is EPEVTQTPSHQVTQMGQEVILRCVPISNHLYFYWYRQILGQKVEFLVSFYNNEISEKSEIFDDQFSVERPDGSNFTLKIRSTKLEDSAMYFCASSEGGGTDTQYFGPGTRLTVL.

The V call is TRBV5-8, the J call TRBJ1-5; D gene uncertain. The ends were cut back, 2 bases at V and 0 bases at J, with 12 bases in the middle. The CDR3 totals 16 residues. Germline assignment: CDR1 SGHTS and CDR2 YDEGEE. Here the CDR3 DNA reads TGTGCCAGCAGCTTAAGAGGAGCCAGTAGCAATCAGCCCCAGCATTTT. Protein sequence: CASSLRGASSNQPQHF.

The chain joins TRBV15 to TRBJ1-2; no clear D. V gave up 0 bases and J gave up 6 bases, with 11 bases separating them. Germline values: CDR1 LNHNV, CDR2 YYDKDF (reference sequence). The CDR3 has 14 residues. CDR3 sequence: CATSRDQYSHGYTF. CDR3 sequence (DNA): TGTGCCACCAGCAGAGATCAGTACAGCCATGGCTACACCTTC.

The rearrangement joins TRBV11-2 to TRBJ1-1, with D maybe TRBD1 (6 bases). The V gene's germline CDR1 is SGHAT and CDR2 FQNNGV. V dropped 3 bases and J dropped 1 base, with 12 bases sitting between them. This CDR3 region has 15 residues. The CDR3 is CASSLLTGQNTEAFF. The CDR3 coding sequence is TGTGCCAGCAGCTTGCTTACAGGGCAGAACACTGAAGCTTTCTTT.

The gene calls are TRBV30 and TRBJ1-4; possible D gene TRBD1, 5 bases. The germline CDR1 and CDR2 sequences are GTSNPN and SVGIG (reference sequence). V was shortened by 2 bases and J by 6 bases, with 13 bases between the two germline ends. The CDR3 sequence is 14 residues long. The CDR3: CAWSFWGEDEKLFF. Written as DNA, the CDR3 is TGTGCCTGGAGTTTTTGGGGGGAAGATGAAAAACTGTTTTTT.

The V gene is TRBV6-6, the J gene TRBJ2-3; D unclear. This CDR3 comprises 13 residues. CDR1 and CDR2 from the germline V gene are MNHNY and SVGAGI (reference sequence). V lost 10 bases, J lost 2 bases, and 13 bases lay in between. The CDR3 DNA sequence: TGTGCCACCTTAGACACTTTCACAGATACGCAGTATTTT. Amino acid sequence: CATLDTFTDTQYF.

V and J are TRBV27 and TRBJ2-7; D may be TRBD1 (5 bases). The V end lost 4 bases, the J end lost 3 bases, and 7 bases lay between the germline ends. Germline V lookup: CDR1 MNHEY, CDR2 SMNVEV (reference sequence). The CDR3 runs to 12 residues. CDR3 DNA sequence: TGTGCCAGCAGTTCAGGGTTCTACGAGCAGTACTTC. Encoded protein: CASSSGFYEQYF.

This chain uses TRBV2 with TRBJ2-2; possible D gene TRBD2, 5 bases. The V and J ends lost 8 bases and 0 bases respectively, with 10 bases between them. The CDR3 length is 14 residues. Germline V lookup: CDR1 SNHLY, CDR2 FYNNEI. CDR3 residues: CASLTDSNTGELFF. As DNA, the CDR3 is TGTGCCAGCTTAACGGACTCGAACACCGGGGAGCTGTTTTTT.

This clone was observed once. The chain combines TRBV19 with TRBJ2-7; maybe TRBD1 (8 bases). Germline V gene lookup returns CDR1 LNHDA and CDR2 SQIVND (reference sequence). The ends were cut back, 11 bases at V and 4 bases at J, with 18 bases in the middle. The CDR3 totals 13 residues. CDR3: CAAGAGGFYEQYF. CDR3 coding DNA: TGTGCCGCGGGGGCAGGGGGCTTTTACGAGCAGTACTTC.

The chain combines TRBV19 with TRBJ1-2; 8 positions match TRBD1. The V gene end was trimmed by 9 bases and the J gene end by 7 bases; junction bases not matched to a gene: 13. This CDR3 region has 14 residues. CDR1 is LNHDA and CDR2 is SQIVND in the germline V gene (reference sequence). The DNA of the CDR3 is TGTGCCAGCTCTTTGGACAGGGAGGCGAGTGGCTACACCTTC. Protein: CASSLDREASGYTF.

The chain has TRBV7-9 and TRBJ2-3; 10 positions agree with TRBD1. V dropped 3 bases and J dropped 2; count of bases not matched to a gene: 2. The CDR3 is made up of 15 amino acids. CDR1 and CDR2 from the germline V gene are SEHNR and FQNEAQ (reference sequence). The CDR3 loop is CASSFGTGDTDTQYF. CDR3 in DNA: TGTGCCAGCAGCTTCGGGACAGGGGACACAGATACGCAGTATTTT.

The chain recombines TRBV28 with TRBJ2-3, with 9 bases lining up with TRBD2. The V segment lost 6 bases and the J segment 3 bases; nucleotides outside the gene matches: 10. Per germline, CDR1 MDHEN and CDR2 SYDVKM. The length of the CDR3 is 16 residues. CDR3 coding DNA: TGTGCCAGCAGCCCATTAGCGGGAGCCTTAACAGATACGCAGTATTTT. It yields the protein CASSPLAGALTDTQYF.

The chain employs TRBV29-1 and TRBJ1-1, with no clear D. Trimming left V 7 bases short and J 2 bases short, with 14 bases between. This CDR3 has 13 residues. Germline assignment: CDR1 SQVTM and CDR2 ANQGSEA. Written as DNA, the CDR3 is TGCAGCGGGAGCGCCCCACCAAACACTGAAGCTTTCTTT. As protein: CSGSAPPNTEAFF.

CDR3: CASSSGHQNTEAFF. In DNA, the CDR3 is TGTGCCAGCAGTTCGGGACACCAGAACACTGAAGCTTTCTTT. The chain is built from TRBV7-2 and TRBJ1-1; the D gene is possibly TRBD1 (6 bases). Germline V gives CDR1 SGHTA, CDR2 FQGNSA. Between the trimmed V and J ends, which lost 6 bases and 1 base, there was a span of 12 bases. The CDR3 spans 14 residues.

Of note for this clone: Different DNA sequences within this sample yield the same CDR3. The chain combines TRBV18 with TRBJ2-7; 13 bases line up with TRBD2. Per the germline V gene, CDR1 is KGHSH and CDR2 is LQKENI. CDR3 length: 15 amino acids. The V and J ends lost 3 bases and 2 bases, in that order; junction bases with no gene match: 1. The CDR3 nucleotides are TGTGCCAGCTCACCCGGGACTAGCGGGACCTACGAGCAGTACTTC. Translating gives CASSPGTSGTYEQYF. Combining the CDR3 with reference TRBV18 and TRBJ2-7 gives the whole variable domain NAGVMQNPRHLVRRRGQEARLRCSPMKGHSHVYWYRQLPEEGLKFMVYLQKENIIDESGMPKERFSAEFPKEGPSILRIQQVVRGDSAAYFCASSPGTSGTYEQYFGPGTRLTVT.

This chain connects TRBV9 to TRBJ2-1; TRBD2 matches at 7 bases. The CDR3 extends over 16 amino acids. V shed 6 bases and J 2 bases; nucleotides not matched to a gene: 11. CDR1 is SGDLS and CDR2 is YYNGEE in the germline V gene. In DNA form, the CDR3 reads TGTGCCAGCACCCCCTTAGGCGGGAGCGCCTACAATGAGCAGTTCTTC. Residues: CASTPLGGSAYNEQFF.

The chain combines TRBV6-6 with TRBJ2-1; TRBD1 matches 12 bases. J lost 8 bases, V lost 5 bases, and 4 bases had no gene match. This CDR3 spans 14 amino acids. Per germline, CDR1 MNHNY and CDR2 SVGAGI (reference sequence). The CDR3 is CASSLGQGAYEQFF. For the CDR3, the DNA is TGTGCCAGCAGTCTGGGACAGGGGGCATATGAGCAGTTCTTC.

The CDR3 protein is CAISVGGEIVGQYF. As DNA, the CDR3 is TGTGCCATCAGTGTGGGAGGTGAAATTGTGGGGCAGTACTTC. J is TRBJ2-7 and V is TRBV10-3; weak D call: TRBD2 (6 bases). V shed 4 bases and J shed 9 bases, with 19 bases lying between them. CDR3 length: 14 amino acids. The V gene's germline CDR1 is ENHRY and CDR2 SYGVKD.

The chain's CDR3 is CASSPEEKTQYF. The CDR3 DNA sequence: TGTGCCAGCTCACCAGAGGAAAAGACCCAGTACTTC. This chain uses TRBV18 with TRBJ2-5, with D uncertain. Trimming stripped 2 bases from V and 6 bases from J, with 7 bases between. CDR3 size: 12 residues. The germline V gene encodes CDR1 KGHSH and CDR2 LQKENI.

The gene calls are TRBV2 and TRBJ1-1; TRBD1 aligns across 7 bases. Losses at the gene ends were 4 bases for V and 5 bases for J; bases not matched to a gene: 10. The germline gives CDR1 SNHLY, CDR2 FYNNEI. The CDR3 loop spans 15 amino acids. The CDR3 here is CASSGTGQTRTEAFF. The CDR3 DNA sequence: TGTGCCAGCAGTGGGACGGGACAGACACGGACTGAAGCTTTCTTT.

The CDR3 DNA sequence: TGTGCCAGTAGTATTGGGCGGGGTGAGGGGACGCAGTATTTT. Translation gives CASSIGRGEGTQYF. The chain joins TRBV19 to TRBJ2-3; weak D call: TRBD2 (6 bases). Germline V gene sequence: CDR1 LNHDA, CDR2 SQIVND (reference sequence). The V end was cut by 3 bases, the J end by 9 bases, with 16 bases between. The CDR3 is 14 residues long.